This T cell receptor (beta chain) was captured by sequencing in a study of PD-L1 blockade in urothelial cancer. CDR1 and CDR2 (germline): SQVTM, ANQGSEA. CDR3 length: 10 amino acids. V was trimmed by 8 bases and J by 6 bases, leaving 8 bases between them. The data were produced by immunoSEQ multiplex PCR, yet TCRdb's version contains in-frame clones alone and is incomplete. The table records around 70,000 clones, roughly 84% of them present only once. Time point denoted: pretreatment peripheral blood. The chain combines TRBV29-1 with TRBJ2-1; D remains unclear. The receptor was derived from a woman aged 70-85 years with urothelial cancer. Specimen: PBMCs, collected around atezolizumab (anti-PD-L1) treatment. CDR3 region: CSYELNEQFF. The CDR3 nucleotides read TGCAGCTACGAGCTCAATGAGCAGTTCTTC.